By sample fraction, the clone carrying this T cell receptor (beta chain) is hyperexpanded (1% or more). Its antigen is not identified. The data derive from a study of immune evolution from preneoplasia to lung adenocarcinoma. Per the germline V gene, CDR1 is SNHLY and CDR2 is FYNNEI. Trimming took 3 bases from V and 7 from J, leaving 6 bases between them. CDR3 length: 11 residues. Data came from immunoSEQ multiplex PCR; TCRdb stores just in-frame clones and leaves some out. The sample includes about 6,000 clones, around four fifths of them seen just once. Overall study results and limits: Later-stage lesions appeared to have more T cells, more diversity, less clonality. Top clone share appeared to fall from AAH through AIS, MIA, adenocarcinoma.

Nucleic acids came from premalignant or tumor cells enriched by macro-dissection. The rearrangement links TRBV2 to TRBJ1-1; D gene uncertain. The source of this sequence is a person aged 50-75 years with lung adenocarcinoma. Sequencing was performed on FFPE minimally invasive lung adenocarcinoma tissue. In DNA form, the CDR3 reads TGTGCCAGCAGTGAGGCACTTGAAGCTTTCTTT. This codes for CASSEALEAFF.